This T cell receptor (beta chain) was captured by sequencing in a study of regulatory T cells in long-lasting Graves disease listed by TCRdb under 2021. As for the study more broadly: Persistent Graves' disease was defined as antithyroid drug treatment for over 5 years with persistently positive TSH receptor autoantibodies. This study used TCR sequencing and RNA sequencing of peripheral blood to compare persistent Graves' disease patients against newly diagnosed Graves' disease patients. The study took place in China and was registered as a clinical trial. A total of 33 samples underwent TCR sequencing: about 13 from persistent and some 20 from newly diagnosed Graves' disease patients. In the clinical cohort, patients with persistent Graves' disease had used antithyroid drugs for an average of about 9.4 years. What the authors observed across the whole study: Persistent Graves' disease patients showed lower TCR Shannon entropy and fewer highly expanded clones than newly diagnosed patients, suggesting clonal expansion. Persistent disease showed preferential use of TRBV28, TRBJ1-2 and TRBJ2-5, whereas newly diagnosed disease favored TRBV20-1 and TRBJ2-1. Persistent patients shared more public clonotypes among themselves (under 3,000) than newly diagnosed patients did (about 1,000). Sequencing and analysis were restricted to the TCR beta chain. As a limitation, the authors acknowledged that the small sample size may reduce accuracy. Peripheral blood alone was examined, since thyroid tissue, which constituted the primary lesion, could not be accessed.

On this clonotype: Its antigen target is currently unknown. A junction boundary mismatches the germline segment, possibly from a read error.

Library creation used multiplex PCR. Sequencing took place on an Illumina HiSeq 4000. CDR3 regions were amplified by Arm-PCR with iRepertoire HTBI primers to construct TCR beta libraries. Before sequencing, the PCR products went through gel purification. In the paper's pipeline: Across samples, roughly 60 TRBV and 14 TRBJ segments were identified and used for gene usage analysis of CDR3 amino acid clonotypes. COPE and FqMerger were used to merge the filtered high-quality paired reads into contigs. Contigs were aligned with BLAST to IMGT TRBV, TRBD and TRBJ reference genes, and CDR3 was defined per IMGT. Clonotypes above 0.1% frequency were classified as highly expanded clones. Shannon entropy served as the measure of repertoire diversity, while the Gini coefficient captured V-J evenness. Clonotypes shared by more than one individual were considered public. In-frame beta chains were kept once TCRdb had trimmed the public reads at Q25 with fastp and called clones with MiXCR. All rows with the same CDR3 protein become a single entry with the most common DNA and genes. V and J calls and clone size were set by TCRdb, not the authors. This sample holds about 420,000 distinct CDR3 sequences; about 25% were observed only once. The ten largest make up about a quarter of the sample.

The sample's time point label is to be understood as: persistent/refractory GD, antithyroid drugs over 5 years with positive TRAb. For both TCR sequencing and RNA sequencing, RNA was extracted from PBMCs in TRIzol. Graves' disease was diagnosed according to American Thyroid Association guidelines. Patients for the study were recruited at an endocrinology department in Xi'an, China. Each patient gave 8.5 to 9.5 milliliters of peripheral blood, collected in an EDTA anticoagulant tube. Ficoll Paque Plus density gradient separation was used to isolate PBMCs, and no further T cell sorting was done. RNA quality was checked with an Agilent 2100 Bioanalyzer and agarose gel, and concentration with a NanoDrop 2000. There are 12 amino acids in the CDR3, from cysteine to phenylalanine inclusive. Only the CDR3 portion is preserved as DNA: 36 bases, with reading frame beginning at the first base. From the germline V gene (reference sequence), CDR1 is DFQATT and CDR2 is SNEGSKA.

The receptor was isolated from a female donor with Graves disease. The sequence is built from TRBV20-1 and TRBJ2-5; the D region is possibly TRBD1 or TRBD2, each matching across 6 bases. The sample here was peripheral blood mononuclear cells (PBMCs), taken when the disease was refractory, from a patient treated with antithyroid drugs. The CDR3 loop reads CSATGGGENQYF. The DNA sequence is as follows: TGCAGTGCTACCGGGGGCGGTGAGAACCAGTACTTC.